Presented here are 17 T cell receptor beta chains from one specimen sequenced in a study of STAT5B mutations in CD4+ large granular lymphocyte leukemia. Using immunoSEQ multiplex PCR, the repertoire was profiled, and TCRdb retains in-frame clones only, with some absent. The table lists some 30,000 clones, around 73% of them singletons. What was sequenced was CD4+ T cells from blood buffy coats. The receptor source for this set is a human donor in good health.

V usage is TRBV2 and J usage is TRBJ2-5; tentatively, D is TRBD1 or TRBD2 (5 bases each). CDR1 and CDR2 from the germline V gene are SNHLY and FYNNEI. V lost 7 bases and J 5 bases, leaving 23 bases between the germline ends. The length of the CDR3 is 16 residues. Here the CDR3 reads CASTLVRGAYGETQYF. CDR3 DNA sequence: TGTGCCAGCACCTTAGTAAGAGGGGCCTACGGGGAGACCCAGTACTTC.

This chain links TRBV5-5 with TRBJ1-2; 8 bases map to TRBD1. Germline CDR1 SGHKS, CDR2 YYEKEE (reference sequence). The CDR3 consists of 16 residues. V lost 0 bases to trimming and J lost 6 bases; unmatched junction nucleotides: 10. The CDR3 sequence is CASSLAGQGTPDGYTF. The DNA of the CDR3 is TGTGCCAGCAGCTTGGCCGGACAGGGAACCCCAGATGGCTACACCTTC.

The V gene is TRBV7-9, the J gene TRBJ2-7; D gene uncertain. Per the germline V gene, CDR1 is SEHNR and CDR2 is FQNEAQ (reference sequence). CDR3 length equals 15 residues. V lost 0 bases, J lost 0 bases, and 9 bases lay in between. CDR3 amino acids: CASSLAQEYSYEQYF. CDR3 in DNA: TGTGCCAGCAGCTTAGCCCAGGAATACTCCTACGAGCAGTACTTC.

V and J are TRBV29-1 and TRBJ2-3; possibly TRBD1 for D (6 bases). Germline V gene data show CDR1 as SQVTM and CDR2 as ANQGSEA. Trimming stripped 2 bases from V and 2 bases from J, with 8 bases between. The CDR3 totals 13 residues. CDR3 loop: CSVERTDTDTQYF. DNA for the CDR3: TGCAGCGTTGAACGGACAGACACAGATACGCAGTATTTT.

The chain is built from TRBV10-2 and TRBJ2-2, with 9 bases lining up with TRBD2. The V gene end was trimmed by 7 bases and the J gene end by 1 base; junction bases not matched to a gene: 1. This CDR3 comprises 14 residues. CDR1 and CDR2 (germline): WSHSY, SAAADI. CDR3 region: CASTTSGNTGELFF. CDR3 nucleotide sequence: TGCGCCAGCACGACTAGCGGGAACACCGGGGAGCTGTTTTTT.

The chain carries TRBV19 and TRBJ2-5; no definite D call. The V gene's germline CDR1 is LNHDA and CDR2 SQIVND (reference sequence). The CDR3 consists of 14 residues. Between the trimmed V and J ends, which lost 3 bases and 2 bases, there was a span of 10 bases. The CDR3 loop reads CASSIGRAQETQYF. The DNA for the CDR3 is TGTGCCAGTAGTATCGGACGGGCACAAGAGACCCAGTACTTC.

V usage is TRBV4-3 and J usage is TRBJ2-1; D may be TRBD2 (5 bases). The CDR3 consists of 13 residues. Trimming took 4 bases from V and 5 from J, leaving 9 bases between them. Germline lookup yields CDR1 LGHNA and CDR2 YSLEER. The chain's CDR3 is CASSPEVNNEQFF. The CDR3 bases are TGCGCCAGCAGCCCGGAGGTGAACAATGAGCAGTTCTTC.

This chain uses TRBV6-1 with TRBJ1-4; no definite D call. This CDR3 spans 14 amino acids. V shed 7 bases and J shed 7 bases, with 16 bases lying between them. Germline values: CDR1 MNHNS, CDR2 SASEGT. In DNA form, the CDR3 reads TGTGCCAGCACCCTTTACGGGATCGGTGAAAAACTGTTTTTT. Its protein is CASTLYGIGEKLFF.

This clone was observed once. V and J are TRBV10-3 and TRBJ2-2; D is undetermined. Germline CDR1 is ENHRY and CDR2 is SYGVKD. Trimming cost V 7 bases and J 0 bases, with 9 bases left between them. The CDR3 covers 14 residues. CDR3 nucleotides: TGTGCCATCATGGGCAGTTCGAACACCGGGGAGCTGTTTTTT. This gives the protein CAIMGSSNTGELFF.

The V and J genes are TRBV10-3 and TRBJ1-2; 9 bases line up with TRBD1. Germline-derived CDR1 and CDR2 are ENHRY and SYGVKD. The CDR3 consists of 16 residues. After removal of 5 bases from V and 2 bases from J, the junction contained 9 bases not matched to a gene. The CDR3 sequence: CAISNEGQGDNYGYTF. The CDR3 DNA sequence: TGTGCCATCAGTAATGAGGGACAGGGTGACAACTATGGCTACACCTTC.

This clone has a single count. The chain has TRBV10-3 and TRBJ1-1, with 8 bases fitting TRBD1. This CDR3 is 15 amino acids long. Germline CDR1 ENHRY, CDR2 SYGVKD. The V and J ends lost 6 bases and 1 base, in that order; junction bases with no gene match: 7. In DNA, the CDR3 is TGTGCCATCAGGTCGGGAGGACAGGGGAACACTGAAGCTTTCTTT. Translation gives CAIRSGGQGNTEAFF.

The rearrangement uses TRBV6-4 and TRBJ2-3; D not resolved. Germline V gene lookup returns CDR1 MRHNA and CDR2 SNTAGT. The ends were cut back, 3 bases at V and 3 bases at J, with 10 bases in the middle. CDR3 length equals 14 residues. The CDR3 region is CASSEGRWTDTQYF. CDR3 nucleotides: TGTGCCAGCAGTGAAGGCCGATGGACAGATACGCAGTATTTT.

This chain uses TRBV9 with TRBJ2-3, with 16 bases fitting TRBD2. The CDR3 is 18 amino acids. CDR1 SGDLS and CDR2 YYNGEE come from the germline V gene. V was pared by 3 bases and J by 0 bases, with 4 bases of the junction left unmatched. CDR3 loop: CASSAGLAGGGSTDTQYF. CDR3 sequence (DNA): TGTGCCAGCAGCGCGGGACTAGCGGGGGGGGGTAGCACAGATACGCAGTATTTT.

The rearrangement uses TRBV11-2 and TRBJ1-2; D possibly corresponds to TRBD1 (5 bases). Germline loops: CDR1 SGHAT, CDR2 FQNNGV. V lost 1 base, J lost 4 bases, and 13 bases lay in between. The CDR3 is 15 amino acids. CDR3 DNA: TGTGCCAGCAGCTTAGGGCCAGGGAAGCCCTATGGCTACACCTTC. It codes for CASSLGPGKPYGYTF.

The chain carries TRBV10-3 and TRBJ2-5, with D tentatively TRBD2 (6 bases). This CDR3 has 13 amino acids. V shed 0 bases and J shed 7 bases, with 9 bases lying between them. Germline values: CDR1 ENHRY, CDR2 SYGVKD. CDR3 residues: CAISESVEGTQYF. The CDR3 DNA sequence: TGTGCCATCAGTGAGTCGGTGGAGGGGACCCAGTACTTC.

V gene TRBV6-6 combines with J gene TRBJ2-7; TRBD1 matches 8 bases. V was clipped by 8 bases and J by 7 bases; unmatched bases: 10. CDR3 length: 13 amino acids. CDR1 is MNHNY and CDR2 is SVGAGI in the germline V gene (reference sequence). The CDR3 sequence is CASFGQGHGEQYF. CDR3 sequence (DNA): TGTGCCAGCTTTGGACAGGGCCATGGGGAGCAGTACTTC.

CDR3 nucleotide sequence: TGTGCCAGCAGCCTACAGGGGGCGGTCGAAAAACTGTTTTTT. Translating it yields CASSLQGAVEKLFF. This chain connects TRBV7-2 to TRBJ1-4, with 9 positions matching TRBD1. The CDR3 extends over 14 amino acids. Looked up from germline, CDR1 is SGHTA and CDR2 is FQGNSA. V shed 5 bases and J 8 bases; nucleotides not matched to a gene: 6.